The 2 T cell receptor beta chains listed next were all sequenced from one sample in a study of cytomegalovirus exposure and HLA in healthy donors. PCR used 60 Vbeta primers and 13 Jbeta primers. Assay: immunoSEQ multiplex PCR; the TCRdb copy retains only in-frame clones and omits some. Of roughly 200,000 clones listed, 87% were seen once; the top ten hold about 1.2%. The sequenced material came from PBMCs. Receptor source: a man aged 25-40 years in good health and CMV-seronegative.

The CDR3 region is CASSLSATGGFQPQHF. In DNA, the CDR3 is TGTGCCAGCAGTTTATCAGCGACAGGGGGCTTTCAGCCCCAGCATTTT. The chain couples TRBV28 to TRBJ1-5; 10 bases are a match to TRBD1. V shed 1 base, J shed 6 bases, and the junction held 6 bases outside the gene matches. There are 16 residues in the CDR3. Germline loops: CDR1 MDHEN, CDR2 SYDVKM.

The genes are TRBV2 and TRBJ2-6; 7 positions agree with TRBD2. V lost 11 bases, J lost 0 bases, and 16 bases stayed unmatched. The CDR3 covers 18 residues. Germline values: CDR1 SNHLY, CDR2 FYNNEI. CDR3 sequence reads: CALLSTSALNSGANVLTF. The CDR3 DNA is TGTGCCCTACTGTCAACTAGCGCTCTAAACTCTGGGGCCAACGTCCTGACTTTC.